In this sample, the clone carrying this T cell receptor beta chain turned up a few times. No antigen is known for it. Indicated time point: persistent/refractory GD, antithyroid drugs over 5 years with positive TRAb. RNA from PBMCs was the source of the TCR library. Guidelines of the American Thyroid Association were used to diagnose Graves' disease. Library construction for TCR beta used iRepertoire HTBI primers and Arm-PCR of CDR3 regions. TCRdb processed the multiplex PCR reads anew with MiXCR; each CDR3 protein has one entry. The sample has around 510,000 distinct CDR3 sequences; around 20% are singletons. These data are taken from a study of regulatory T cells in long-lasting Graves disease. The wider study: By definition, persistent Graves' disease involved antithyroid drugs for over 5 years alongside positive TSH receptor antibodies.

The study's findings and limits: Graves' patients with persistent disease showed TCR diversity lower than patients newly diagnosed.

The material sequenced was peripheral blood mononuclear cells (PBMCs), taken when the disease was refractory, from a patient treated with antithyroid drugs. This TCR derives from a female donor with Graves disease.

CDR3 DNA: TGTGCCAGCAGCTCCGGACAGGGATGGAATTCACCCCTCCACTTT. Translated, it gives CASSSGQGWNSPLHF. The rearrangement links TRBV7-2 to TRBJ1-6, with 8 positions matching TRBD1. The junction had 6 bases not matched to a gene; V was cut back by 4 bases and J by 7 bases. The CDR3 runs to 15 residues. CDR1 is SGHTA, CDR2 FQGNSA, per germline.